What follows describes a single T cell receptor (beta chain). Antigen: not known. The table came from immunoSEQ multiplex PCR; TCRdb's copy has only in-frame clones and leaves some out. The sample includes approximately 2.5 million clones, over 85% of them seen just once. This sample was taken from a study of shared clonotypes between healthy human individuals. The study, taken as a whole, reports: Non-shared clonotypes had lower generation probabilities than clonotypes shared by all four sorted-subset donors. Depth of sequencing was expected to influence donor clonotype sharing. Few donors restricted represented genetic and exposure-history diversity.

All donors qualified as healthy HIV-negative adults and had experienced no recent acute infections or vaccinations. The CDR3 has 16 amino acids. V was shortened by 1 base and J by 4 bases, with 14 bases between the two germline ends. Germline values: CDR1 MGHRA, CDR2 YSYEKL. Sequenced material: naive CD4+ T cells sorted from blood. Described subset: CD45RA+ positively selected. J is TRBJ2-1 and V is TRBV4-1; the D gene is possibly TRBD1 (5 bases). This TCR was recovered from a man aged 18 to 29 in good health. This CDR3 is CASSQVVTQGYNEQFF. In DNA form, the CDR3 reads TGCGCCAGCAGCCAAGTCGTTACCCAGGGATACAATGAGCAGTTCTTC.